Listed here are 29 T cell receptor beta chains from one sample, sequenced in a study of blood T cell repertoires in COVID-19. The method was immunoSEQ multiplex PCR; TCRdb's version includes in-frame clones alone and lacks a portion of them. The table lists about 98,000 clones, around nine tenths of them singletons. The sample consisted of peripheral blood. The receptor source for this set is a man aged 50-60 years with active COVID-19.

The chain combines TRBV7-8 with TRBJ1-3; the D is unclear. CDR3 length equals 15 residues. The V gene's germline CDR1 is SGHVS and CDR2 FQNEAQ. V dropped 6 bases and J dropped 0 bases, with 12 bases sitting between them. The DNA of the CDR3 is TGTGCCAGCAGGAGGAGCCGTGACTCTGGAAACACCATATATTTT. It is translated as CASRRSRDSGNTIYF.

The chain recombines TRBV30 with TRBJ1-5; the match to TRBD1 covers 10 bases. Unmatched junction bases numbered 6, after V lost 4 bases and J lost 6 bases. Germline V CDR1 and CDR2: GTSNPN, SVGIG (reference sequence). This CDR3 is 14 amino acids long. CDR3 sequence (DNA): TGTGCCTGGAACCGGGACAGGGGTGGTCAGCCCCAGCATTTT. It is translated as CAWNRDRGGQPQHF.

The chain joins TRBV5-1 to TRBJ1-1, with a weak D call TRBD1 (6 bases). The germline V gene has CDR1 SGHRS and CDR2 YFSETQ. V lost 5 bases and J lost 1, with 9 bases in between. The CDR3 contains 13 residues. Here the CDR3 DNA reads TGCGCCAGCAGTTGGGACAAGAACACTGAAGCTTTCTTT. Translation gives CASSWDKNTEAFF.

The chain carries TRBV3-1 (or the pseudogene TRBV3-2) and TRBJ2-1; 8 nucleotides match TRBD2. Germline loops: CDR1 LGHDT, CDR2 YNNKEL (reference sequence). V shed 2 bases and J 7 bases; nucleotides not matched to a gene: 7. The CDR3 covers 15 residues. In DNA form, the CDR3 reads TGTGCCAGCAGCCAAATTCCGGGGGGGCAAAATGAGCAGTTCTTC. This translates into CASSQIPGGQNEQFF.

The genes are TRBV11-2 and TRBJ2-7, with 8 nucleotides matching TRBD2. After removal of 3 bases from V and 6 bases from J, the junction contained 10 bases not matched to a gene. Germline V gene lookup returns CDR1 SGHAT and CDR2 FQNNGV. The CDR3 contains 15 residues. The CDR3 spells CASSLPGLGRVEQYF. As DNA, the CDR3 is TGTGCCAGCAGCTTGCCGGGACTAGGTCGAGTCGAGCAGTACTTC. Filled out from reference TRBV11-2 and TRBJ2-7, the complete variable domain reads EAGVAQSPRYKIIEKRQSVAFWCNPISGHATLYWYQQILGQGPKLLIQFQNNGVVDDSQLPKDRFSAERLKGVDSTLKIQPAKLEDSAVYLCASSLPGLGRVEQYFGPGTRLTVT.

The CDR3 DNA reads TGTGCCAGCAGGGTGTCCGGGACTCGACACGAGCAGTACTTC. This sequence encodes CASRVSGTRHEQYF. The chain joins TRBV11-1 to TRBJ2-7; a possible D gene is TRBD2 (6 bases). Germline values: CDR1 SGHAT, CDR2 FQDESV (reference sequence). V was trimmed by 6 bases and J by 5 bases, leaving 17 bases between them. This CDR3 comprises 14 residues. Filled out from reference TRBV11-1 and TRBJ2-7, the complete variable domain reads EAEVAQSPRYKITEKSQAVAFWCDPISGHATLYWYRQILGQGPELLVQFQDESVVDDSQLPKDRFSAERLKGVDSTLKIQPAELGDSAMYLCASRVSGTRHEQYFGPGTRLTVT.

This chain joins TRBV18 and TRBJ1-1, with D possibly matching TRBD1 (5 bases). The CDR3 sequence is 13 residues long. The V and J ends lost 5 bases and 4 bases respectively, with 11 bases between them. The germline gives CDR1 KGHSH, CDR2 LQKENI. CDR3 DNA: TGTGCCAGCTCATCGACAGCGTCCACTGAAGCTTTCTTT. Residues: CASSSTASTEAFF.

This clone was counted a single time. V and J are TRBV30 and TRBJ1-4; possible D gene TRBD1, 5 bases. Germline V CDR1 and CDR2: GTSNPN, SVGIG (reference sequence). This CDR3 has 14 amino acids. V lost 5 bases to trimming and J lost 1 base, with 11 bases between them. This CDR3 is CAWAAGGTNEKLFF. The CDR3 bases are TGTGCCTGGGCCGCGGGGGGAACTAATGAAAAACTGTTTTTT.

The sample holds a few counts of this clone. The V and J genes are TRBV4-3 and TRBJ2-1; 7 nucleotides line up with TRBD1. V lost 2 bases to trimming and J lost 0 bases; unmatched junction nucleotides: 4. CDR3 length: 16 residues. CDR1 is LGHNA, CDR2 YSLEER, per germline. In DNA, the CDR3 is TGCGCCAGCAGCCAAACGGACAGGAGCTCCTACAATGAGCAGTTCTTC. Translating gives CASSQTDRSSYNEQFF.

In its sample, this clone was seen once. The V call is TRBV14, the J call TRBJ1-1; 8 nucleotides align to TRBD1. After removal of 2 bases from V and 0 bases from J, the junction contained 14 bases not matched to a gene. The length of the CDR3 is 19 residues. The germline V gene has CDR1 SGHDN and CDR2 FVKESK. In DNA, the CDR3 is TGTGCCAGCAGCCAAACGGGGGCAGGGGGCCCGGGCGTGAACACTGAAGCTTTCTTT. Translated, it gives CASSQTGAGGPGVNTEAFF.

This chain uses TRBV7-2 with TRBJ2-2; D gene ambiguous. The germline CDR1 and CDR2 sequences are SGHTA and FQGNSA. The CDR3 is made up of 14 amino acids. Trimming removed 3 bases from V and 6 bases from J, with 11 bases in between. The chain's CDR3 is CASSFRSTAGELFF. DNA of the CDR3: TGTGCCAGCAGCTTCAGGTCAACTGCCGGGGAGCTGTTTTTT.

V and J are TRBV5-8 and TRBJ1-3, with D possibly TRBD1 on 5 matching bases. The germline V gene encodes CDR1 SGHTS and CDR2 YDEGEE. V lost 0 bases to trimming and J lost 0 bases, with 13 bases between them. The CDR3 is 17 amino acids. The CDR3 DNA reads TGTGCCAGCAGCTTGGAAGGCAGGGTGGTCTCTGGAAACACCATATATTTT. It translates to CASSLEGRVVSGNTIYF.

The chain uses TRBV9 and TRBJ1-4, with TRBD1 identical over 9 bases. V shed 4 bases and J 7 bases; nucleotides not matched to a gene: 8. The CDR3 consists of 15 residues. Germline-derived CDR1 and CDR2 are SGDLS and YYNGEE. DNA for the CDR3: TGTGCCAGCAGCTCCGCCGGGACAGGGCGTGAAAAACTGTTTTTT. Its protein product is CASSSAGTGREKLFF.

The chain links TRBV5-4 to TRBJ2-7; 8 bases align to TRBD1. Trimming took 4 bases from V and 7 from J; bases not matched to a gene: 7. The CDR3 is 13 amino acids. Looked up from germline, CDR1 is SGHNT and CDR2 is YYREEE (reference sequence). The CDR3 reads CASSPGQGQEQYF. The CDR3 DNA reads TGTGCCAGCAGCCCCGGACAGGGTCAAGAGCAGTACTTC.

This clone was counted once. This chain uses TRBV6-5 with TRBJ1-4; the D gene is possibly TRBD1 (5 bases). The CDR3 has 14 amino acids. V gave up 6 bases and J gave up 4 bases, with 12 bases separating them. From germline, CDR1 is MNHEY and CDR2 SVGAGI. CDR3 residues: CASRPSGLNEKLFF. Here the CDR3 DNA reads TGTGCCAGCAGGCCCTCGGGACTTAATGAAAAACTGTTTTTT.

This clone was seen ten or more times. The CDR3 here is CASSPRPVISGNTIYF. The CDR3 bases are TGTGCCAGCAGCCCTAGGCCGGTTATCTCTGGAAACACCATATATTTT. The V and J genes are TRBV11-2 and TRBJ1-3; D remains unclear. Trimming stripped 5 bases from V and 0 bases from J, with 14 bases between. The V gene's germline CDR1 is SGHAT and CDR2 FQNNGV. This CDR3 contains 16 residues.

The chain carries TRBV7-2 and TRBJ2-7, with TRBD1 matching 12 bases. Germline V CDR1 and CDR2: SGHTA, FQGNSA. The junction had 2 bases not matched to a gene; V was cut back by 5 bases and J by 6 bases. This CDR3 contains 13 residues. The CDR3 DNA follows: TGTGCCAGCAGCAGGGACAGGGGGCCCGAGCAGTACTTC. Encoded protein: CASSRDRGPEQYF.

The chain links TRBV6-5 to TRBJ1-5, with D perhaps matching TRBD1 (5 bases). The CDR3 consists of 15 residues. Trimming shortened V by 0 bases and J by 3 bases, and 9 bases separated the two germline ends. From germline, CDR1 is MNHEY and CDR2 SVGAGI. DNA for the CDR3: TGTGCCAGCAGTTACTCAGCAGGGCCCAATCAGCCCCAGCATTTT. This codes for CASSYSAGPNQPQHF.

This chain links TRBV2 with TRBJ1-1, with D tentatively TRBD1 (5 bases). Germline V gene data show CDR1 as SNHLY and CDR2 as FYNNEI. The CDR3 extends over 13 amino acids. V was clipped by 6 bases and J by 0 bases, with 8 bases between them. The CDR3 spells CASRGQVNTEAFF. CDR3 DNA: TGTGCCAGCAGGGGGCAAGTGAACACTGAAGCTTTCTTT.

Here the CDR3 reads CASSPDRLEAFF. The CDR3 coding sequence is TGTGCCAGCAGCCCGGACAGGTTAGAAGCTTTCTTT. The genes are TRBV5-5 and TRBJ1-1; 7 nucleotides line up with TRBD1. V trimming: 4 bases; J trimming: 8 bases; junction bases outside the gene matches: 5. The CDR3 totals 12 residues. Germline loops: CDR1 SGHKS, CDR2 YYEKEE (reference sequence).

The chain recombines TRBV5-1 with TRBJ1-2; 8 bases agree with TRBD1. The V gene's germline CDR1 is SGHRS and CDR2 YFSETQ. The CDR3 extends over 15 amino acids. V gave up 4 bases and J gave up 8 bases; unmatched junction bases: 13. The CDR3 is CASSPLGTGEDGYTF. CDR3 bases: TGCGCCAGCAGCCCCCTCGGGACAGGAGAAGACGGCTACACCTTC.

This chain links TRBV29-1 with TRBJ1-4; D might be TRBD1 (5 bases). Trimming left V 8 bases short and J 7 bases short, with 26 bases between. This CDR3 spans 16 amino acids. Germline CDR1 SQVTM, CDR2 ANQGSEA. Written as DNA, the CDR3 is TGCAGCCGAATCTCTCGATCGACAGTGAGAAGTGAAAAACTGTTTTTT. Residues: CSRISRSTVRSEKLFF.

The V call is TRBV2, the J call TRBJ2-7, with 9 bases lining up with TRBD1. The germline V gene has CDR1 SNHLY and CDR2 FYNNEI. The CDR3 has 14 amino acids. Trimming removed 9 bases from V and 5 bases from J; junction bases left unmatched: 11. In nucleotides, the CDR3 is TGTGCCAGTTCTGGGACAGGGTTTTCCCACGAGCAGTACTTC. This encodes CASSGTGFSHEQYF. Filled out from reference TRBV2 and TRBJ2-7, the complete variable domain reads EPEVTQTPSHQVTQMGQEVILRCVPISNHLYFYWYRQILGQKVEFLVSFYNNEISEKSEIFDDQFSVERPDGSNFTLKIRSTKLEDSAMYFCASSGTGFSHEQYFGPGTRLTVT.

The chain is built from TRBV4-1 and TRBJ2-1, with D possibly matching TRBD2 (8 bases). The V gene lost 4 bases and the J gene lost 10 bases, with 17 bases spanning the gap. CDR1 and CDR2 from the germline V gene are MGHRA and YSYEKL. The CDR3 contains 14 residues. The CDR3 coding sequence is TGCGCCAGCAGCCGCGGGGGGCAGGGGGACGAGCAGTTCTTC. Protein sequence: CASSRGGQGDEQFF.

The V call is TRBV5-4, the J call TRBJ1-2, with TRBD1 as a possible D gene (6 bases). Germline CDR1 SGHNT, CDR2 YYREEE (reference sequence). There are 15 residues in the CDR3. Deletions cut 1 base from V and 2 bases from J, with 12 bases between. The CDR3 nucleotides read TGTGCCAGCAGCTTGTCGGCGGACAGCAACTATGGCTACACCTTC. It yields the protein CASSLSADSNYGYTF.

The chain links TRBV6-4 to TRBJ1-2, with D possibly TRBD1 on 5 matching bases. The length of the CDR3 is 17 residues. Trimming removed 7 bases at V and 4 bases at J, with 25 bases between. The germline gives CDR1 MRHNA, CDR2 SNTAGT. The CDR3 here is CASTYLGGAARLYGYTF. In DNA, the CDR3 is TGTGCCAGCACCTACCTCGGCGGGGCAGCGAGACTCTATGGCTACACCTTC.

V usage is TRBV10-3 and J usage is TRBJ2-7; D is unresolved. CDR3 size: 14 residues. Germline values: CDR1 ENHRY, CDR2 SYGVKD. V lost 0 bases, J lost 2 bases, and 8 bases lay in between. This chain's CDR3 is CAISESPTPYEQYF. The CDR3 region has the DNA TGTGCCATCAGTGAGTCGCCGACACCCTACGAGCAGTACTTC.

The chain is built from TRBV6-5 and TRBJ1-6; weak D call: TRBD1 (6 bases). The CDR3 has 16 residues. Germline assignment: CDR1 MNHEY and CDR2 SVGAGI. Trimming pared 0 bases from V and 9 bases from J, leaving 15 bases between. The DNA for the CDR3 is TGTGCCAGCAGTTACTCAGCCGGACAGAATCCTTCACCCCTCCACTTT. Residues: CASSYSAGQNPSPLHF.

This chain uses TRBV11-2 with TRBJ2-3, with D possibly being TRBD1 (6 bases). CDR1 is SGHAT, CDR2 FQNNGV, per germline. CDR3 size: 14 residues. Trimming stripped 5 bases from V and 4 bases from J, with 13 bases between. Here the CDR3 DNA reads TGTGCCAGCAGCCCGATCAGGGGTGCAGATACGCAGTATTTT. Translation: CASSPIRGADTQYF.